Below are 10 T cell receptor beta chains sequenced from a single sample in a study of CD8 T cells in Susac syndrome. Random hexamers were used to reverse transcribe an amount of roughly 0.5 to 1 ug RNA. From the immunoSEQ multiplex PCR reads, TCRdb called clonotypes with MiXCR, one entry per CDR3 protein. This sample has about 100,000 distinct CDR3 sequences; about 95% occur once, and the top ten carry 0.3%. Sequenced input: CD8+ T cells from PBMCs. The receptors derive from a human donor with Susac syndrome.

This rearrangement joins TRBV7-3 to TRBJ2-2, with D maybe TRBD2 (6 bases). Trimming shortened V by 8 bases and J by 4 bases, and 8 bases separated the two germline ends. The CDR3 contains 12 residues. Germline V gives CDR1 SGHTA, CDR2 FQGTGA. CDR3 amino acids: CASGGSTGELFF. Written as DNA, the CDR3 is TGTGCCAGCGGGGGGAGCACCGGGGAGCTGTTTTTT.

This clonotype was counted only a few times. The chain combines TRBV13 with TRBJ2-1; 11 bases line up with TRBD2. With V trimmed by 6 bases and J by 6 bases, 10 bases remained unmatched. Germline-derived CDR1 and CDR2 are PRHDT and FYEKMQ (reference sequence). This CDR3 region has 16 residues. In DNA form, the CDR3 reads TGTGCCAGCAGTCCTCTCGCACTAGCGGGAGCCAATGAGCAGTTCTTC. It yields the protein CASSPLALAGANEQFF.

The V gene is TRBV4-1, the J gene TRBJ2-7; 16 bases are shared with TRBD2. After removal of 4 bases from V and 6 bases from J, the junction contained 3 bases not matched to a gene. The CDR3 runs 15 residues. CDR1 is MGHRA and CDR2 is YSYEKL in the germline V gene. The DNA of the CDR3 is TGCGCCAGCAGCCCCGGGACTAGCGGGAGGGGCGAGCAGTACTTC. Its protein is CASSPGTSGRGEQYF.

The gene calls are TRBV15 and TRBJ2-4, with unresolved D. Germline-derived CDR1 and CDR2 are LNHNV and YYDKDF (reference sequence). Between the trimmed V and J ends, which lost 1 base and 1 base, there was a span of 14 bases. This CDR3 comprises 17 residues. CDR3 sequence: CATSRGPGERAKNIQYF. Here the CDR3 DNA reads TGTGCCACCAGCAGAGGCCCCGGAGAACGGGCCAAAAACATTCAGTACTTC.

This chain links TRBV4-1 with TRBJ2-3; D gene uncertain. Trimming cost V 4 bases and J 9 bases, with 11 bases left between them. The CDR3 has 12 amino acids. The germline CDR1 and CDR2 sequences are MGHRA and YSYEKL. CDR3 protein: CASSPFGWTQYF. The CDR3 DNA is TGCGCCAGCAGCCCGTTCGGGTGGACGCAGTATTTT.

This sequence joins TRBV29-1 and TRBJ2-3, with 11 bases matching TRBD2. The germline gives CDR1 SQVTM, CDR2 ANQGSEA. CDR3 length: 15 residues. The J segment lost 1 base and the V segment lost 7 bases, leaving 7 bases of the junction unmatched. CDR3 nucleotide sequence: TGCAGCGCTAGCGGGGGGACCCATGGCACAGATACGCAGTATTTT. Translation gives CSASGGTHGTDTQYF.

This chain links TRBV2 with TRBJ1-1; D is perhaps TRBD1 (6 bases). With 6 bases removed from V and 4 bases from J, the gap between germline ends came to 18 bases. The CDR3 totals 15 residues. The V gene's germline CDR1 is SNHLY and CDR2 FYNNEI. In DNA, the CDR3 is TGTGCCAGCAGGAACAGGGAGGGTAGAGGCACTGAAGCTTTCTTT. Translation gives CASRNREGRGTEAFF.

This sequence joins TRBV4-1 and TRBJ2-5, with 9 bases identical to TRBD1. J was trimmed by 2 bases and V by 6 bases; bases with no gene match: 4. This CDR3 contains 14 residues. Germline assignment: CDR1 MGHRA and CDR2 YSYEKL. The chain's CDR3 is CASSPGQGQETQYF. In nucleotides, the CDR3 is TGCGCCAGCAGTCCGGGACAGGGTCAAGAGACCCAGTACTTC.

V and J are TRBV29-1 and TRBJ1-1; 12 nucleotides line up with TRBD1. CDR3 length equals 17 residues. Germline V CDR1 and CDR2: SQVTM, ANQGSEA. V shed 4 bases and J 5 bases; nucleotides not matched to a gene: 14. The CDR3 sequence is CSVVGRDRGRGLTEAFF. CDR3 DNA sequence: TGCAGCGTTGTGGGACGGGACAGGGGGCGCGGGTTGACTGAAGCTTTCTTT.

The V gene is TRBV20-1, the J gene TRBJ1-3; possibly TRBD1 for D (5 bases). Germline loops: CDR1 DFQATT, CDR2 SNEGSKA (reference sequence). The CDR3 contains 13 residues. V was clipped by 5 bases and J by 2 bases, with 10 bases between them. The CDR3 protein is CSAGGEAGNTIYF. As DNA, the CDR3 is TGCAGTGCTGGAGGGGAAGCTGGAAACACCATATATTTT.